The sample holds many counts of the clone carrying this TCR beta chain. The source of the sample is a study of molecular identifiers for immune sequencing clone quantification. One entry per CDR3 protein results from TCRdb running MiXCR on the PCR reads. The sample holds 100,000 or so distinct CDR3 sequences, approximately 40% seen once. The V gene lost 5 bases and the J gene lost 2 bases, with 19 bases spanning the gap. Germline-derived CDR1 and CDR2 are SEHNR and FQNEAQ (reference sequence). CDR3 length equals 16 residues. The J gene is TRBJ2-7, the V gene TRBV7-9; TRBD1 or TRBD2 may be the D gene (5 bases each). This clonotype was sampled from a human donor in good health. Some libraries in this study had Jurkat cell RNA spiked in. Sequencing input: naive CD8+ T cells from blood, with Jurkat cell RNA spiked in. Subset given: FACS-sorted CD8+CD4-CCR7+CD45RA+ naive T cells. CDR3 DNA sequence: TGTGCCAGCAGCGCTCCACTGGGACGGTCAGCCTACGAGCAGTACTTC. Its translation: CASSAPLGRSAYEQYF.